These T cell receptor beta chains were read from a single sample in a study of T cells after posttransplantation cyclophosphamide. Using immunoSEQ multiplex PCR, the repertoire was profiled, and TCRdb retains in-frame clones only, with some absent. The sample includes around 7,100 clones, roughly 80% of them seen just once. The material sequenced was PBMCs, taken approximately 1,400 days after allogeneic stem cell transplant with posttransplant cyclophosphamide. The receptors shown here come from a young adult male patient who received an allogeneic stem cell transplant from a related donor, was CMV-positive, and had acute GVHD only. A share of the T cells may be of graft donor origin. The CDR3 runs from the conserved cysteine through the conserved F or W. A D gene is named only where the DNA matches it firmly. Clone size is not always given. Where it is, it says once, few, many or a class for expanded clones.

v_call,clone_size,d_call,j_call,cdr3_aa,cdr3_nt
TRBV7-2,-,-,TRBJ1-2,CASSLRYSYYGYTF,TGTGCCAGCAGCTTAAGGTACAGCTACTATGGCTACACCTTC
TRBV4-2,-,-,TRBJ2-7,CASSRGQSYEQYF,TGTGCCAGCAGCCGAGGACAGTCCTACGAGCAGTACTTC
TRBV4-3,-,-,TRBJ1-1,CASSQGQSNTEAFF,TGCGCCAGCAGCCAAGGCCAGTCAAACACTGAAGCTTTCTTT
TRBV4-2,once,-,TRBJ2-7,CASSQDLRYEQYF,TGTGCCAGCAGCCAAGATCTAAGATACGAGCAGTACTTC
TRBV15,-,TRBD1,TRBJ1-2,CATSRERQGDGYTF,TGTGCCACCAGCAGAGAAAGACAGGGAGACGGCTACACCTTC
TRBV15,-,-,TRBJ1-2,CATSRDLADYGYTF,TGTGCCACCAGCAGAGATCTGGCAGACTATGGCTACACCTTC
TRBV2,-,-,TRBJ1-1,CASRSRVGLNTEAFF,TGTGCCAGCAGGTCCAGGGTAGGGTTGAACACTGAAGCTTTCTTT
TRBV28,-,-,TRBJ1-2,CASSPQGRYGYTF,TGTGCCAGCAGTCCACAGGGTAGATATGGCTACACCTTC
TRBV7-9,-,TRBD2,TRBJ2-1,CASSPAGAYYNEQFF,TGTGCCAGCAGCCCAGCGGGGGCCTACTACAATGAGCAGTTCTTC
TRBV2,-,TRBD1,TRBJ1-4,CASTEQGINEKLFF,TGTGCCAGCACCGAACAGGGGATTAATGAAAAACTGTTTTTT
TRBV7-2,-,TRBD1,TRBJ2-5,CASSTGTGQQETQYF,TGTGCCAGCAGCACCGGGACAGGGCAACAAGAGACCCAGTACTTC
TRBV6-6,-,TRBD1,TRBJ1-2,CASSKGDRTNYGYTF,TGTGCCAGCAGTAAGGGGGACAGGACTAACTATGGCTACACCTTC
TRBV4-1,-,TRBD2,TRBJ2-1,CASSQDQLAGLDEQFF,TGCGCCAGCAGCCAAGACCAACTAGCGGGGTTGGATGAGCAGTTCTTC
TRBV7-2,-,TRBD1,TRBJ1-5,CASSHQSQGGEQPQHF,TGTGCCAGCAGCCACCAGTCCCAAGGGGGCGAACAGCCCCAGCATTTT
TRBV28,-,TRBD1,TRBJ1-1,CASSLGQANTEAFF,TGTGCCAGCAGTTTGGGACAGGCGAACACTGAAGCTTTCTTT
TRBV5-8,-,TRBD1,TRBJ1-6,CASSLGDRDGSPLHF,TGTGCCAGCAGCTTGGGAGACAGGGATGGTTCACCCCTCCACTTT
TRBV25-1,-,-,TRBJ2-1,CASSVTNEQFF,TGTGCCAGCAGCGTAACAAATGAGCAGTTCTTC
TRBV27,-,TRBD1,TRBJ1-5,CASRTGQGSNQPQHF,TGTGCCAGCAGAACGGGACAGGGGTCGAATCAGCCCCAGCATTTT
TRBV4-1,-,TRBD1,TRBJ1-4,CASSQAQGGNEKLFF,TGCGCCAGCAGCCAAGCCCAGGGGGGTAATGAAAAACTGTTTTTT
TRBV9,-,TRBD2,TRBJ2-5,CASSPGSGTRGETQYF,TGTGCCAGCAGCCCCGGTAGCGGGACCCGTGGGGAGACCCAGTACTTC
TRBV10-3,few,-,TRBJ1-6,CAISVGGSSPLHF,TGTGCCATCAGTGTTGGCGGCTCATCGCCCCTCCACTTT
TRBV6-4,few,-,TRBJ1-2,CASSVDPDSISGYTF,TGTGCCAGCAGTGTCGACCCGGACAGTATTAGCGGCTACACCTTC
TRBV4-3,-,TRBD1,TRBJ1-1,CASSHYSGTVMNTEAFF,TGCGCCAGCAGCCACTACTCCGGGACAGTGATGAACACTGAAGCTTTCTTT
TRBV6-1,few,-,TRBJ2-7,CASSPTLAGSYEQYF,TGTGCCAGCAGTCCTACCTTGGCGGGGTCCTACGAGCAGTACTTC
TRBV11-2,-,TRBD1,TRBJ1-2,CASGQDNGYTF,TGTGCCAGCGGACAGGACAATGGCTACACCTTC
TRBV4-3,-,TRBD1,TRBJ1-2,CASSQDRGDRYGYTF,TGCGCCAGCAGCCAAGATAGGGGGGACAGATATGGCTACACCTTC
TRBV19,-,-,TRBJ1-1,CASRLGGSVGNTEAFF,TGTGCCAGTAGACTCGGTGGGAGCGTAGGGAACACTGAAGCTTTCTTT
TRBV11-2,-,TRBD1,TRBJ2-7,CASSLAGTGSGEQYF,TGTGCCAGCAGCTTAGCCGGGACAGGGTCTGGCGAGCAGTACTTC
TRBV6-5,-,TRBD1,TRBJ1-2,CASGRTGAGYTF,TGTGCCAGCGGCCGGACAGGGGCCGGCTACACCTTC
TRBV29-1,few,TRBD1,TRBJ1-2,CSVGFAGGDGYTF,TGCAGCGTTGGGTTCGCAGGGGGCGATGGCTACACCTTC
TRBV15,-,-,TRBJ2-1,CATSWRGRGDNEQFF,TGTGCCACCAGCTGGAGGGGCAGGGGGGACAATGAGCAGTTCTTC
TRBV6-5,few,TRBD1,TRBJ2-7,CASSPRQGAVEQYF,TGTGCCAGCAGTCCCCGACAGGGTGCGGTCGAGCAGTACTTC
TRBV2,-,-,TRBJ2-5,CASSNLETQYF,TGTGCCAGCAGTAACTTGGAGACCCAGTACTTC
TRBV6-5,once,-,TRBJ2-1,CASSSGVEQFF,TGTGCCAGCAGTTCAGGGGTTGAGCAGTTCTTC
TRBV11-2,-,-,TRBJ2-5,CASSLDRTGEVETQYF,TGTGCCAGCAGCTTAGATAGGACGGGGGAGGTCGAGACCCAGTACTTC
TRBV28,-,TRBD1,TRBJ1-3,CASSYAGQGNTIYF,TGTGCCAGCAGTTATGCGGGACAGGGAAACACCATATATTTT
TRBV6-5,-,-,TRBJ2-2,CASSKQGHGELFF,TGTGCCAGCAGCAAGCAGGGGCACGGGGAGCTGTTTTTT
TRBV5-6,-,-,TRBJ1-1,CASSSRQRTEAFF,TGTGCCAGCAGCTCTCGACAGCGCACTGAAGCTTTCTTT
TRBV4-1,-,TRBD2,TRBJ2-2,CASSQEPGLAGDTGELFF,TGCGCCAGCAGCCAAGAGCCAGGACTAGCGGGTGACACCGGGGAGCTGTTTTTT
TRBV7-2,-,-,TRBJ1-2,CASSPSEAAGYGYTF,TGTGCCAGCAGCCCCTCCGAAGCGGCAGGCTATGGCTACACCTTC
TRBV11-2,-,-,TRBJ2-5,CASSLDIQETQYF,TGTGCCAGCAGCCTGGACATACAAGAGACCCAGTACTTC
TRBV19,-,TRBD1,TRBJ1-5,CASSITVGDRNQPQHF,TGTGCCAGTAGTATTACGGTAGGGGACAGAAATCAGCCCCAGCATTTT
TRBV2,few,-,TRBJ1-5,CASSGGDRRQPQHF,TGTGCCAGCAGTGGGGGCGATAGGCGTCAGCCCCAGCATTTT
TRBV6-4,-,-,TRBJ1-1,CASSPEQGNTEAFF,TGTGCCAGCAGTCCCGAACAGGGAAACACTGAAGCTTTCTTT